The entry below describes one T cell receptor beta chain. What this receptor recognizes is not known. The DNA is omitted, as the CDR3 cannot be located on it reliably, and the CDR3 follows TCRdb's listing. TCRbeta CDR3 regions were amplified from genomic DNA using the immunoSEQ Assay, a bias-controlled multiplex PCR. The paper's processing steps were these. The number of nucleated cells in each sample was estimated from the amplification of reference gene primers within the assay. To quantify the absolute abundance of each unique TCRbeta CDR3 rearrangement, sequence reads were collapsed and filtered. For each sample, productive Simpson clonality was calculated as the square root of Simpson's diversity index over productive rearrangements. The source is immuneACCESS, and TCRdb retained only in-frame sequences with V and J called. Part of the clones is not carried over; for the studies checked, unresolved V genes explain less than half of this, and the remainder is unexplained. V and J calls and clone size are those listed in that table; D and trimming were worked out from the DNA. The table for this sample lists 140,000 to 150,000 clones; approximately 87% of them were counted only once. The ten largest clonotypes hold about 10% of the sample.

The record originates from a study of blood T cell repertoires in COVID-19 (dated by TCRdb to the early 2020s). Concerning the study at large: Collaborator samples came from the United States, Italy and Spain and covered acute and convalescent phases of COVID-19. The prospective study material was composed of cDNA or gDNA derived from T cells, B-cell-depleted T cells, or PBMCs. Subjects who had been exposed to COVID-19, were actively infected with it, or had recovered from it provided the deeply sampled blood TCRbeta repertoires that made up the dataset. The repertoires were released in a freely available public database intended as a resource for research on the immune response to SARS-CoV-2. Samples were obtained from the ongoing ImmuneRACE study (first 160 participants) and from some 1,300 subjects provided by 6 global collaborators. Nearly every sample came with metadata listing a de-identified subject ID, COVID-19 status, age in years and sex. Where available, HLA class I and class II types were obtained from metadata supplied by the sample provider rather than from assay-based typing. The study at large found these results: How much clinical and demographic metadata was included differed by source and by participant, and the metadata was provided uncurated.

From a lookup of the germline V gene, CDR1 and CDR2 are SNHLY and FYNNEI. Measured from the cysteine to the phenylalanine, the CDR3 is 13 residues long. Participants in the prospective study were aged roughly 18 to 100 years, lived in about two dozen United States geographic areas, and enrolled through a virtual design. In the prospective study, participants were assigned to cohorts based on the clinical history participants reported in a screening survey and a study questionnaire. For ImmuneRACE Cohort 3, a participant was defined as recovered based on two consecutive negative NP/OP PCR tests, clearance by a healthcare professional, or resolution of symptoms. In the prospective study, mobile phlebotomists collected whole blood, serum and a nasopharyngeal or oropharyngeal swab from each participant. Participants in the prospective study had the option to provide additional blood draws and questionnaires over a roughly two-month period. Prospective study blood samples were shipped either frozen or at room temperature before DNA extraction.

Recombination linked TRBV2 to TRBJ1-3. The clonotype comes from a man in his 60s who had recovered from COVID-19. The sequencing input was PBMCs or T cells enriched from blood (not recorded which). The CDR3 is CASILESGNTIYF.